The 21 T cell receptor beta chains listed next were all sequenced from one sample in a study of cytomegalovirus exposure and HLA in healthy donors. PCR was performed using 60 Vbeta and 13 Jbeta primers. The method was immunoSEQ multiplex PCR; TCRdb's version includes in-frame clones alone and lacks a portion of them. The data contain over 90,000 clones, about 60% of them singletons. The sample was PBMCs. These receptors all come from a human donor in good health.

This sequence joins TRBV10-1 and TRBJ1-1; TRBD1 matches 8 bases. The V segment lost 5 bases and the J segment 8 bases; nucleotides outside the gene matches: 4. The CDR3 runs to 12 residues. Per germline, CDR1 WNHNN and CDR2 SYGVQD (reference sequence). The CDR3 region is CASSIGQGEAFF. The CDR3 region has the DNA TGCGCCAGCAGTATTGGACAGGGAGAAGCTTTCTTT.

This clone was observed a handful of times. The chain is built from TRBV27 and TRBJ1-1; D is ambiguous. In germline, CDR1 is MNHEY, CDR2 SMNVEV (reference sequence). The length of the CDR3 is 14 residues. V gave up 0 bases and J gave up 7 bases, with 12 bases separating them. CDR3 residues: CASSLSGRGNEAFF. DNA of the CDR3: TGTGCCAGCAGTTTATCAGGCCGCGGGAATGAAGCTTTCTTT.

This clone was seen a few times. The V gene is TRBV19, the J gene TRBJ2-1; 10 positions agree with TRBD2. In germline, CDR1 is LNHDA, CDR2 SQIVND (reference sequence). This CDR3 region has 15 residues. Germline trimming cut 4 bases from V and 5 bases from J; bases unmatched to any gene: 5. The CDR3 nucleotides are TGTGCCAGTAGTAAGGGAGCGGGAGGGCACAATGAGCAGTTCTTC. Amino acids: CASSKGAGGHNEQFF.

The rearrangement joins TRBV28 to TRBJ2-7; D is perhaps TRBD1 (6 bases). V was clipped by 5 bases and J by 3 bases, with 11 bases between them. This CDR3 spans 13 amino acids. Germline V CDR1 and CDR2: MDHEN, SYDVKM. This CDR3 reads CASSQTGYYEQYF. The CDR3 DNA sequence: TGTGCCAGCAGTCAGACAGGATACTACGAGCAGTACTTC.

The chain couples TRBV29-1 to TRBJ1-4; 11 nucleotides match TRBD1. The CDR3 has 14 amino acids. CDR1 and CDR2 (germline): SQVTM, ANQGSEA. V lost 8 bases and J lost 7; bases outside the gene matches: 9. CDR3 sequence reads: CSTRGGTGGEKLFF. CDR3 coding DNA: TGCAGCACCCGGGGGGGGACAGGGGGTGAAAAACTGTTTTTT.

This clone was found a few times. This rearrangement joins TRBV7-2 to TRBJ2-7, with D maybe TRBD2 (6 bases). The CDR3 extends over 14 amino acids. Trimming left V 2 bases short and J 3 bases short, with 11 bases between. Per the germline V gene, CDR1 is SGHTA and CDR2 is FQGNSA. The chain's CDR3 is CASSLFGSVYEQYF. The CDR3 DNA follows: TGTGCCAGCAGCTTATTCGGGAGTGTCTACGAGCAGTACTTC.

This chain uses TRBV5-1 with TRBJ2-2; 7 bases agree with TRBD1. The V gene's germline CDR1 is SGHRS and CDR2 YFSETQ. The CDR3 is 16 residues long. V lost 1 base and J lost 2; bases outside the gene matches: 5. The DNA for the CDR3 is TGCGCCAGCAGCTTGAAGGGGGCCGCAAACACCGGGGAGCTGTTTTTT. It is translated as CASSLKGAANTGELFF.

The chain couples TRBV19 to TRBJ2-1, with D perhaps TRBD1 (6 bases). V lost 6 bases, J lost 4 bases, and 13 bases lay in between. CDR1 and CDR2 from the germline V gene are LNHDA and SQIVND (reference sequence). This CDR3 has 14 amino acids. The CDR3 bases are TGTGCCAGTAGATTCGGGACACCTTACAATGAGCAGTTCTTC. Translation gives CASRFGTPYNEQFF.

The rearrangement uses TRBV6-4 and TRBJ1-2; 8 bases line up with TRBD1. The J segment lost 4 bases and the V segment lost 0 bases, leaving 7 bases of the junction unmatched. The CDR3 runs to 16 residues. Germline-derived CDR1 and CDR2 are MRHNA and SNTAGT. DNA for the CDR3: TGTGCCAGCAGTGACTCAAGACAGGGGATAGGCTATGGCTACACCTTC. Its protein product is CASSDSRQGIGYGYTF.

CDR3 nucleotide sequence: TGCGCCAGCAGCTCTGGACTAGCGGGAGGGACGAAGCAAGAGACCCAGTACTTC. The encoded protein is CASSSGLAGGTKQETQYF. The chain uses TRBV5-1 and TRBJ2-5; 15 bases fit TRBD2. The CDR3 sequence is 18 residues long. V shed 3 bases, J shed 2 bases, and the junction held 8 bases outside the gene matches. Germline CDR1 SGHRS, CDR2 YFSETQ.

The gene calls are TRBV6-1 and TRBJ1-1, with D uncertain. Germline CDR1 and CDR2: MNHNS and SASEGT. The CDR3 has 10 amino acids. The V end was cut by 8 bases, the J end by 10 bases, with 11 bases between. The CDR3 coding sequence is TGTGCCAGCTCCCCTACTCTAGCTTTCTTT. It codes for CASSPTLAFF.

V and J are TRBV6-5 and TRBJ1-1; tentative D call: TRBD1 (5 bases). V gave up 2 bases and J gave up 5 bases, with 12 bases separating them. Germline-derived CDR1 and CDR2 are MNHEY and SVGAGI. This CDR3 has 14 residues. The CDR3 bases are TGTGCCAGCAGTTACCTATCGGGGACTACTGAAGCTTTCTTT. This sequence encodes CASSYLSGTTEAFF.

This clone was seen once. The CDR3 is CASSPAGGGTNEKLFF. CDR3 bases: TGCGCCAGCAGCCCAGCGGGAGGTGGAACTAATGAAAAACTGTTTTTT. The chain carries TRBV5-1 and TRBJ1-4; the D is unclear. The germline CDR1 and CDR2 sequences are SGHRS and YFSETQ. Trimming removed 4 bases from V and 1 base from J, with 14 bases in between. The CDR3 length is 16 residues.

This chain joins TRBV10-1 and TRBJ2-3; no reliable D call. Germline V lookup: CDR1 WNHNN, CDR2 SYGVQD (reference sequence). V lost 5 bases, J lost 6 bases, and 9 bases lay in between. CDR3 size: 12 residues. The CDR3 nucleotides read TGCGCCAGCAGTCTGGGCAGGGATACGCAGTATTTT. This gives the protein CASSLGRDTQYF.

This chain links TRBV21-1 with TRBJ1-1; the table calls TRBD1, which could not be checked here. TRBV21-1 is designated a pseudogene. CDR3 length equals 14 residues. The CDR3 sequence: CASSITGLGTEAFF. In DNA form, the CDR3 reads TGTGCCAGCAGCATCACAGGGTTAGGCACTGAAGCTTTCTTT.

This clone was seen more than once but under ten times. The chain uses TRBV15 and TRBJ2-1; the match to TRBD2 covers 13 bases. The CDR3 is made up of 16 amino acids. Germline assignment: CDR1 LNHNV and CDR2 YYDKDF (reference sequence). The V gene end was trimmed by 3 bases and the J gene end by 3 bases; junction bases not matched to a gene: 2. CDR3 residues: CATSSGLAGDYNEQFF. Written as DNA, the CDR3 is TGTGCCACCAGCAGCGGACTAGCGGGAGACTACAATGAGCAGTTCTTC. The entire variable domain, with the rest obtained from reference TRBV15 and TRBJ2-1, is as follows: DAMVIQNPRYQVTQFGKPVTLSCSQTLNHNVMYWYQQKSSQAPKLLFHYYDKDFNNEADTPDNFQSRRPNTSFCFLDIRSPGLGDTAMYLCATSSGLAGDYNEQFFGPGTRLTVL.

The chain has TRBV10-1 and TRBJ2-2, with D possibly being TRBD2 (5 bases). V was cut by 6 bases and J by 0 bases, with 11 bases left in between. This CDR3 has 15 amino acids. Germline V gene sequence: CDR1 WNHNN, CDR2 SYGVQD (reference sequence). CDR3 DNA: TGCGCCAGCAGCCTCAGCGGACCGAACACCGGGGAGCTGTTTTTT. It translates to CASSLSGPNTGELFF.

V and J are TRBV4-1 and TRBJ1-5, with D possibly TRBD1 on 5 matching bases. The CDR3 totals 16 residues. V was clipped by 1 base and J by 4 bases, with 14 bases between them. Germline V gene lookup returns CDR1 MGHRA and CDR2 YSYEKL. The CDR3 nucleotides read TGCGCCAGCAGCCAAGCCTGGGGCAGGGAAAATCAGCCCCAGCATTTT. The encoded protein is CASSQAWGRENQPQHF.

The table lists this clone with a count of one. The gene calls are TRBV6-1 and TRBJ2-7, with TRBD1 matching over 7 bases. The trim removed 6 bases at V and 4 bases at J, leaving 9 bases unmatched. The CDR3 contains 14 residues. Per germline, CDR1 MNHNS and CDR2 SASEGT. The CDR3 sequence is CASRLTGMLYEQYF. The CDR3 DNA follows: TGTGCCAGCAGGTTGACAGGGATGCTATACGAGCAGTACTTC.

J is TRBJ2-6 and V is TRBV5-1; the D gene is possibly TRBD2 (7 bases). This CDR3 has 17 residues. Trimming pared 3 bases from V and 3 bases from J, leaving 16 bases between. The germline CDR1 and CDR2 sequences are SGHRS and YFSETQ. The CDR3 is CASSSGRGLNGANVLTF. The CDR3 DNA reads TGCGCCAGCAGCTCGGGGCGGGGGCTTAATGGGGCCAACGTCCTGACTTTC.

The table lists this clone with a few counts. The chain is built from TRBV29-1 and TRBJ2-3; D might be TRBD1 (6 bases). Per the germline V gene, CDR1 is SQVTM and CDR2 is ANQGSEA. Trimming stripped 5 bases from V and 7 bases from J, with 7 bases between. The CDR3 loop spans 10 amino acids. CDR3 nucleotides: TGCAGCGTTACAGGGTATACGCAGTATTTT. It encodes CSVTGYTQYF.